This passage covers 4 T cell receptor beta chains from one sample sequenced in a study of response to subunit inactivated influenza vaccine. TCRdb reprocessed the RT-PCR reads with MiXCR, giving one entry per CDR3 protein. The sample shows 600,000 to 700,000 distinct CDR3 sequences, approximately 14% of them seen only once. This sample comprised PBMCs from blood, obtained 14 days before vaccination. The receptors were sampled from a man in his fifties or sixties who received an inactivated influenza vaccine.

This clonotype has only a few counts. The V gene is TRBV6-5, the J gene TRBJ2-1; possible D gene TRBD1, 7 bases. This CDR3 region has 13 residues. The V and J ends lost 3 bases and 10 bases respectively, with 13 bases between them. The germline CDR1 and CDR2 sequences are MNHEY and SVGAGI. The CDR3 nucleotides read TGTGCCAGCAGTTATGCAGGGGGACTCGAGCAGTTCTTC. Its protein product is CASSYAGGLEQFF.

Ten or more counts support this clonotype. The V call is TRBV5-1, the J call TRBJ2-3; D unresolved. Trimming cost V 1 base and J 1 base, with 7 bases left between them. CDR1 is SGHRS, CDR2 YFSETQ, per germline. There are 14 residues in the CDR3. The CDR3 sequence: CASSLTVGTDTQYF. CDR3 in DNA: TGCGCCAGCAGCTTGACGGTGGGCACAGATACGCAGTATTTT. Drawing the rest from reference TRBV5-1 and TRBJ2-3, the complete variable domain is KAGVTQTPRYLIKTRGQQVTLSCSPISGHRSVSWYQQTPGQGLQFLFEYFSETQRNKGNFPGRFSGRQFSNSRSEMNVSTLELGDSALYLCASSLTVGTDTQYFGPGTRLTVL.

This clonotype was recorded a few times. This CDR3 reads CATRHGLDEQFF. In DNA, the CDR3 is TGTGCCACCCGACACGGACTGGATGAGCAGTTCTTC. This rearrangement joins TRBV19 to TRBJ2-1; D perhaps matches TRBD2 (5 bases). The CDR3 is 12 amino acids. Trimming removed 10 bases from V and 8 bases from J, with 15 bases in between. From germline, CDR1 is LNHDA and CDR2 SQIVND (reference sequence).

J is TRBJ2-4 and V is TRBV12-3 or TRBV12-4; D unresolved. Trimming left V 7 bases short and J 10 bases short, with 11 bases between. The CDR3 consists of 11 residues. CDR3 sequence: CASTLGLIQYF. DNA for the CDR3: TGTGCCAGCACTCTGGGCCTTATTCAGTACTTC.